A selection of T cell receptor beta chains follows, all from one sample in a study of T cells in Graves' hyperthyroidism and ophthalmopathy. TCRdb processed the multiplex PCR reads anew with MiXCR; each CDR3 protein has one entry. The profile shows 250,000 to 300,000 distinct CDR3 sequences, roughly 13% of them singletons. Sequencing used blood. These receptors came from a woman between 35 and 50 years old with Graves' hyperthyroidism. Both conserved end residues are part of each CDR3. The order of the fields is CDR3 length, J gene, clone size, V gene, D gene, CDR3 DNA, CDR3 protein. D genes are given only for firm matches. Rows may omit the clone size; those that give it use once, few, many or a size class.

length: 15; J: TRBJ2-1; size: many; V: TRBV11-2; D: TRBD2; DNA: TGTGCCAGCAGTCCCGACCTAGCGGGCAAAAATGAGCAGTTCTTC; CDR3: CASSPDLAGKNEQFF
length: 17; J: TRBJ1-2; size: many; V: TRBV29-1; D: -; DNA: TGCAGCGCTGAGAGATCCGTGGGGGGAAGTTGGAGCTATGGCTACACCTTC; CDR3: CSAERSVGGSWSYGYTF
length: 19; J: TRBJ2-5; size: many; V: TRBV7-2; D: -; DNA: TGTGCCAGCAGTCGGGGGCTACTTTCGATCAGGCGGCAGTGGGAGACCCAGTACTTC; CDR3: CASSRGLLSIRRQWETQYF
length: 11; J: TRBJ1-5; size: -; V: TRBV6-1; D: -; DNA: TGTGCCAGCCCGGGGACCCAGCCCCAGCATTTT; CDR3: CASPGTQPQHF
length: 16; J: TRBJ1-1; size: once; V: TRBV28; D: -; DNA: TGTGCCAGCAGTTTTCCAACGGGACGGTTGAACACTGAAGCTTTCTTT; CDR3: CASSFPTGRLNTEAFF
length: 15; J: TRBJ2-5; size: many; V: TRBV7-8; D: -; DNA: TGTGCCAGCAGCTTAGCCCCAGCCACACAAGAGACCCAGTACTTC; CDR3: CASSLAPATQETQYF
length: 15; J: TRBJ2-1; size: many; V: TRBV3-1; D: TRBD1; DNA: TGTGCCAGCAGCCCCGGGACAGGACCCTACAATGAGCAGTTCTTC; CDR3: CASSPGTGPYNEQFF
length: 13; J: TRBJ2-7; size: many; V: TRBV12-3/TRBV12-4; D: TRBD2; DNA: TGTGCCAGCAGTACTAGCGCCTCCTACGAGCAGTACTTC; CDR3: CASSTSASYEQYF
length: 14; J: TRBJ1-3; size: many; V: TRBV29-1; D: -; DNA: TGCAGCGTTGAAGAGGGGCTTCCTGGAAACACCATATATTTT; CDR3: CSVEEGLPGNTIYF
length: 18; J: TRBJ2-1; size: -; V: TRBV20-1; D: TRBD1; DNA: TGCAGTGCTTGGCGGGACAGGGTTCTCAGTGTGAGGGGCAATGAGCAGTTCTTC; CDR3: CSAWRDRVLSVRGNEQFF
length: 14; J: TRBJ1-4; size: many; V: TRBV6-1; D: -; DNA: TGTGCCAGCAGCCTATCCACCGGTAATGAAAAACTGTTTTTT; CDR3: CASSLSTGNEKLFF
length: 16; J: TRBJ2-2; size: few; V: TRBV20-1; D: TRBD2; DNA: TGCAGTGCGACGACTAGCGGGAGGGCCGGGACCGGGGAGCTGTTTTTT; CDR3: CSATTSGRAGTGELFF
length: 14; J: TRBJ1-2; size: many; V: TRBV12-3/TRBV12-4; D: -; DNA: TGTGCCAGCAGTTACGGACAGCCCGTCTATGGCTACACCTTC; CDR3: CASSYGQPVYGYTF
length: 16; J: TRBJ2-3; size: -; V: TRBV20-1; D: TRBD2; DNA: TGCAGTGCCCCCCCAATCGACGCGGGAGTTCCTGATACGCAGTATTTT; CDR3: CSAPPIDAGVPDTQYF
length: 15; J: TRBJ1-1; size: many; V: TRBV20-1; D: -; DNA: TGCAGTGCTTCCACGGGCCAGGAAATGAACACTGAAGCTTTCTTT; CDR3: CSASTGQEMNTEAFF
length: 14; J: TRBJ2-5; size: many; V: TRBV9; D: -; DNA: TGTGCCAGCAGCGTAGGGACTACGGGGGAGACCCAGTACTTC; CDR3: CASSVGTTGETQYF
length: 14; J: TRBJ2-7; size: few; V: TRBV18; D: TRBD2; DNA: TGTGCCAGCTCACCCTTAGCGGGATCAAGCGAGCAGTACTTC; CDR3: CASSPLAGSSEQYF
length: 14; J: TRBJ1-5; size: many; V: TRBV20-1; D: TRBD1; DNA: TGCAGTGCTTGGGACAGTCCTAGCAATCAGCCCCAGCATTTT; CDR3: CSAWDSPSNQPQHF
length: 14; J: TRBJ2-5; size: many; V: TRBV7-8; D: -; DNA: TGTGCCAGCAGCTTTCGACAGGGAGGGGAGACCCAGTACTTC; CDR3: CASSFRQGGETQYF
length: 16; J: TRBJ2-2; size: many; V: TRBV5-1; D: TRBD2; DNA: TGCGCCAGCAGCTTTGGGCTAGCGGGAGCCACCGGGGAGCTGTTTTTT; CDR3: CASSFGLAGATGELFF
length: 14; J: TRBJ2-4; size: -; V: TRBV10-3; D: -; DNA: TGTGCCATCAAGGGCGGGATGGGAGAAAACACTCAGTACTTC; CDR3: CAIKGGMGENTQYF
length: 14; J: TRBJ2-2; size: many; V: TRBV30; D: -; DNA: TGTGCCTGGAGGAGTAGCGCGAACACCGGGGAGCTGTTTTTT; CDR3: CAWRSSANTGELFF
length: 14; J: TRBJ1-5; size: many; V: TRBV5-1; D: -; DNA: TGCGCCAGCAGCTTGGGGGACTTCAATCAGCCCCAGCATTTT; CDR3: CASSLGDFNQPQHF
length: 13; J: TRBJ2-7; size: many; V: TRBV30; D: -; DNA: TGTGCCTGGAGTGCCAAAGGGACCTACGAGCAGTACTTC; CDR3: CAWSAKGTYEQYF
length: 12; J: TRBJ1-3; size: -; V: TRBV10-3; D: -; DNA: TGTGCCACCCGGACCGGCGGAAACACCATATATTTT; CDR3: CATRTGGNTIYF
length: 14; J: TRBJ2-5; size: -; V: TRBV2; D: TRBD1; DNA: TGTGCCAACTCACCTGGGACAGGCCAAGAGACCCAGTACTTC; CDR3: CANSPGTGQETQYF
length: 15; J: TRBJ1-6; size: many; V: TRBV2; D: -; DNA: TGTGCCAGCAGGTCTCGCAGCTCCTATAATTCACCCCTCCACTTT; CDR3: CASRSRSSYNSPLHF
length: 14; J: TRBJ2-4; size: many; V: TRBV28; D: TRBD1; DNA: TGTGCCAGCAGTTTAGGGCAGGGGGCGGTCATTCAGTACTTC; CDR3: CASSLGQGAVIQYF
length: 11; J: TRBJ1-5; size: many; V: TRBV2; D: -; DNA: TGTGCCAGCAGCCCAGGGGAAACCCAGCATTTT; CDR3: CASSPGETQHF
length: 14; J: TRBJ1-1; size: many; V: TRBV11-2; D: TRBD1; DNA: TGTGCCAGCAGCTTCCCTACAGGGGCCACTGAAGCTTTCTTT; CDR3: CASSFPTGATEAFF
length: 13; J: TRBJ1-4; size: few; V: TRBV19; D: -; DNA: TGTGCCAGTAGTACGGACGGTAATGAAAAACTGTTTTTT; CDR3: CASSTDGNEKLFF
length: 15; J: TRBJ2-7; size: many; V: TRBV6-1; D: TRBD1; DNA: TGTGCCAGCAGTGAAGCTGGGACAGGGTCCCACGAGCAGTACTTC; CDR3: CASSEAGTGSHEQYF
length: 14; J: TRBJ2-1; size: many; V: TRBV18; D: TRBD1; DNA: TGTGCCAGCTCACCCACCGGGACAGGGAATGAGCAGTTCTTC; CDR3: CASSPTGTGNEQFF
length: 15; J: TRBJ2-1; size: -; V: TRBV19; D: TRBD2; DNA: TGTGCCAGTAGTATAGCCAGCGGGAGATTCAATGAGCAGTTCTTC; CDR3: CASSIASGRFNEQFF
length: 15; J: TRBJ2-7; size: many; V: TRBV12-3/TRBV12-4; D: -; DNA: TGTGCCAGCAGTGGAACAGGGATCCACTCCTACGAGCAGTACTTC; CDR3: CASSGTGIHSYEQYF
length: 13; J: TRBJ1-3; size: -; V: TRBV20-1; D: TRBD1; DNA: TGCAGTGCCCCGACAGGGAGTGGAAACACCATATATTTT; CDR3: CSAPTGSGNTIYF
length: 14; J: TRBJ2-5; size: -; V: TRBV18; D: -; DNA: TGTGCCAGCTCAAAAGGACAGATCCAAGAGACCCAGTACTTC; CDR3: CASSKGQIQETQYF
length: 14; J: TRBJ2-1; size: -; V: TRBV5-6; D: TRBD1; DNA: TGTGCCAGCCAACCCGGGACAGGGGGACATGAGCAGTTCTTC; CDR3: CASQPGTGGHEQFF
length: 11; J: TRBJ1-2; size: many; V: TRBV9; D: -; DNA: TGTGCCAGCCAAAAAGACTATGGCTACACCTTC; CDR3: CASQKDYGYTF
length: 13; J: TRBJ2-7; size: many; V: TRBV6-1; D: TRBD2; DNA: TGTGCCAGCATTCGGGCGGGAGTAAGCGAGCAGTACTTC; CDR3: CASIRAGVSEQYF
length: 14; J: TRBJ2-7; size: many; V: TRBV6-1; D: TRBD2; DNA: TGTGCCAGCAGTACTAGCGGGAAACTCTACGAGCAGTACTTC; CDR3: CASSTSGKLYEQYF
length: 15; J: TRBJ1-1; size: many; V: TRBV5-4; D: -; DNA: TGTGCCAGCAGCTTGCCGAAGACAGGGAACACTGAAGCTTTCTTT; CDR3: CASSLPKTGNTEAFF
length: 13; J: TRBJ1-2; size: many; V: TRBV12-3/TRBV12-4; D: -; DNA: TGTGCCAGCAGCCAAACTAAGGGCTATGGCTACACCTTC; CDR3: CASSQTKGYGYTF
length: 12; J: TRBJ1-5; size: few; V: TRBV24-1; D: -; DNA: TGTGCCACCAGTGATACCGAACCGCCCCAGCATTTT; CDR3: CATSDTEPPQHF
length: 13; J: TRBJ1-2; size: few; V: TRBV6-2/TRBV6-3; D: -; DNA: TGTGCCAGCCAGGGCGGAACTAACTATGGCTACACCTTC; CDR3: CASQGGTNYGYTF
length: 16; J: TRBJ2-7; size: many; V: TRBV6-1; D: -; DNA: TGTGCCAGCAGTTCCGCACAAAGTGGAAGGGCCTACGAGCAGTACTTC; CDR3: CASSSAQSGRAYEQYF
length: 13; J: TRBJ1-2; size: many; V: TRBV30; D: -; DNA: TGTGCCTGGAGTGTCAATGCTAACTATGGCTACACCTTC; CDR3: CAWSVNANYGYTF
length: 13; J: TRBJ2-3; size: -; V: TRBV19; D: -; DNA: TGTGCCAGTCGTATTTACGCCAGAGCTACGCAGTATTTT; CDR3: CASRIYARATQYF
length: 14; J: TRBJ2-5; size: many; V: TRBV29-1; D: TRBD1; DNA: TGCAGCGTTGAAACCGGGACAGGGGGAGAGACCCAGTACTTC; CDR3: CSVETGTGGETQYF
length: 16; J: TRBJ2-1; size: few; V: TRBV7-9; D: -; DNA: TGTGCCAGCAGCTTAGTGTCGGGGATTCGGAACAATGAGCAGTTCTTC; CDR3: CASSLVSGIRNNEQFF
length: 13; J: TRBJ2-3; size: many; V: TRBV29-1; D: -; DNA: TGCAGCGTTGTTAGTCAGAACACAGATACGCAGTATTTT; CDR3: CSVVSQNTDTQYF
length: 13; J: TRBJ1-2; size: many; V: TRBV20-1; D: -; DNA: TGCAGTGCTAGAGATTCCAGGGGCGGCGGCTACACCTTC; CDR3: CSARDSRGGGYTF
length: 14; J: TRBJ2-1; size: few; V: TRBV6-1; D: -; DNA: TGTGCCAACAGTTGGAGGATCTCTAGGAATGAGCAGTTCTTC; CDR3: CANSWRISRNEQFF
length: 13; J: TRBJ1-1; size: many; V: TRBV12-3/TRBV12-4; D: -; DNA: TGTGCCAGCAGTTTTGGGGGAGGCACTGAAGCTTTCTTT; CDR3: CASSFGGGTEAFF
length: 14; J: TRBJ2-7; size: many; V: TRBV20-1; D: TRBD2; DNA: TGCAGTGCCCAGGGACTAGCGGGAGATTACGAGCAGTACTTC; CDR3: CSAQGLAGDYEQYF
length: 14; J: TRBJ1-5; size: many; V: TRBV20-1; D: -; DNA: TGCAGTGCTAGGACCGGGCCGAGTAATCAGCCCCAGCATTTT; CDR3: CSARTGPSNQPQHF
length: 15; J: TRBJ2-3; size: -; V: TRBV5-6; D: TRBD1; DNA: TGTGCCAGCAGCCTTACAGGGGATTCCACAGATACGCAGTATTTT; CDR3: CASSLTGDSTDTQYF
length: 15; J: TRBJ1-5; size: many; V: TRBV20-1; D: -; DNA: TGCAGTGCTAGGGTCCCGGACAGAGATAATCAGCCCCAGCATTTT; CDR3: CSARVPDRDNQPQHF
length: 14; J: TRBJ2-2; size: few; V: TRBV3-1; D: -; DNA: TGTGCCAGCAGCCCTTGGTCGGGAACCGGGGAGCTGTTTTTT; CDR3: CASSPWSGTGELFF
length: 14; J: TRBJ2-1; size: -; V: TRBV4-1; D: TRBD1; DNA: TGCGCCAGCAGCCAAGACAGACAGGGCAATGAGCAGTTCTTC; CDR3: CASSQDRQGNEQFF